Below, 31 T cell receptor beta chains from the same sample are listed, as sequenced in a study of T cells in Graves' hyperthyroidism and ophthalmopathy. Authors of the study amplified TCR beta CDR3 regions from RNA transcripts. HTBI primers were the set used in a first-round RT-PCR of the TCR CDR3. TCRdb re-derived calls from the multiplex PCR reads in MiXCR, one entry per CDR3 protein. The table includes about 610,000 distinct CDR3 sequences, 15% to 20% detected once. The sample comprised blood. These receptors came from a woman aged 40 to 49 with Graves' ophthalmopathy.

CDR3 amino acids: CAISVQNTGELFF. In DNA, the CDR3 is TGTGCCATCAGTGTGCAGAATACCGGGGAGCTGTTTTTT. This chain links TRBV10-3 with TRBJ2-2; D is unresolved. The CDR3 is made up of 13 amino acids. The V end was cut by 4 bases, the J end by 5 bases, with 8 bases between. Germline-derived CDR1 and CDR2 are ENHRY and SYGVKD.

On this clonotype: A much bigger clone sits one base away, suggesting this may be a read error. The chain is built from TRBV6-2 or TRBV6-3 and TRBJ1-6; the match to TRBD1 covers 7 bases. The CDR3 is 14 amino acids. The V gene's germline CDR1 is MNHEY and CDR2 SVGEGT. With 6 bases clipped from V and 10 bases from J, the junction kept 9 bases outside the gene matches. DNA of the CDR3: TGTGCCAGCAGCCGGGCCGGGACAGACTCACCCCTCCACTTT. Translating gives CASSRAGTDSPLHF.

This clonotype was observed at least ten times. The chain combines TRBV12-3 or TRBV12-4 with TRBJ1-5; D gene uncertain. V was clipped by 3 bases and J by 5 bases, with 11 bases between them. The CDR3 has 14 amino acids. CDR3 nucleotide sequence: TGTGCCAGCAGTTTTGGGCTCAGAGATCAGCCCCAGCATTTT. Translated: CASSFGLRDQPQHF.

This clonotype came up a few times. The J gene is TRBJ1-4, the V gene TRBV4-1, with D perhaps TRBD1 (6 bases). With 1 base removed from V and 4 bases from J, the gap between germline ends came to 10 bases. Per germline, CDR1 MGHRA and CDR2 YSYEKL. The CDR3 spans 15 residues. This chain's CDR3 is CASSQAGVGNEKLFF. In nucleotides, the CDR3 is TGCGCCAGCAGCCAAGCAGGGGTGGGTAATGAAAAACTGTTTTTT.

The chain recombines TRBV4-1 with TRBJ1-1, with D maybe TRBD1 (5 bases). V lost 5 bases, J lost 1 base, and 17 bases lay in between. Germline CDR1 is MGHRA and CDR2 is YSYEKL. CDR3 length equals 16 residues. DNA of the CDR3: TGCGCCAGCAGCGAAATGGGACTAAGGTGGAACACTGAAGCTTTCTTT. Residues: CASSEMGLRWNTEAFF.

On this clonotype itself: A read error may be the cause here, since a much bigger clone is one base away. The rearrangement links TRBV5-1 to TRBJ2-5; D remains unclear. V lost 0 bases to trimming and J lost 5 bases, with 8 bases between them. The CDR3 has 13 residues. Looked up from germline, CDR1 is SGHRS and CDR2 is YFSETQ. The CDR3 bases are TGCGCCAGCAGCTTGGATAGCAGCGAGACCCAGTACTTC. It is translated as CASSLDSSETQYF.

This sequence joins TRBV20-1 and TRBJ2-3; D unclear. V dropped 2 bases and J dropped 2 bases, with 11 bases sitting between them. Germline-derived CDR1 and CDR2 are DFQATT and SNEGSKA (reference sequence). The CDR3 runs to 14 residues. The CDR3 nucleotides read TGCAGTGCTAGAACCAGTCAGAACACAGATACGCAGTATTTT. It specifies CSARTSQNTDTQYF.

The V call is TRBV19, the J call TRBJ2-3, with D possibly matching TRBD1 (6 bases). Germline CDR1 is LNHDA and CDR2 is SQIVND (reference sequence). The CDR3 contains 14 residues. V dropped 5 bases and J dropped 3 bases, with 12 bases sitting between them. The CDR3 nucleotides are TGTGCCAGTAGTGATCAGGGGATAACAGATACGCAGTATTTT. This sequence encodes CASSDQGITDTQYF.

The rearrangement links TRBV5-5 to TRBJ2-3; D remains ambiguous. Germline V CDR1 and CDR2: SGHKS, YYEKEE (reference sequence). Trimming shortened V by 2 bases and J by 0 bases, and 10 bases separated the two germline ends. CDR3 length: 15 amino acids. The CDR3 DNA reads TGTGCCAGCAGCTTTGGGCCTTTGAGCACAGATACGCAGTATTTT. Amino acid sequence: CASSFGPLSTDTQYF.

This clonotype was detected many times. V is TRBV7-2 and J is TRBJ2-3; D remains unclear. The length of the CDR3 is 16 residues. The germline CDR1 and CDR2 sequences are SGHTA and FQGNSA. V lost 1 base and J lost 0, with 11 bases in between. CDR3 bases: TGTGCCAGCAGCTTAGGTTGGGAAACTAGCACAGATACGCAGTATTTT. Its translation is CASSLGWETSTDTQYF.

This clonotype has a handful of counts. The chain employs TRBV19 and TRBJ2-1; 7 nucleotides match TRBD1. With V trimmed by 0 bases and J by 4 bases, 3 bases remained unmatched. Germline loops: CDR1 LNHDA, CDR2 SQIVND (reference sequence). This CDR3 contains 15 residues. CDR3: CASSIDRTGYNEQFF. The CDR3 DNA follows: TGTGCCAGTAGTATAGACCGGACAGGTTACAATGAGCAGTTCTTC.

This clonotype has more than one count but fewer than ten. The CDR3 nucleotides read TGTGCCAGTAGTATTTCGTCCGCCGTAACTGTGACCCAGTACTTC. Translating gives CASSISSAVTVTQYF. This chain connects TRBV19 to TRBJ2-5; D uncertain. Trimming took 3 bases from V and 7 from J, leaving 18 bases between them. The CDR3 runs 15 residues. Germline loops: CDR1 LNHDA, CDR2 SQIVND (reference sequence).

The genes are TRBV12-3 or TRBV12-4 and TRBJ2-5, with D possibly matching TRBD2 (6 bases). With 5 bases removed from V and 3 bases from J, the gap between germline ends came to 16 bases. The CDR3 loop spans 15 amino acids. CDR3 bases: TGTGCCAGCAGTACGACGGAGACTAGTAAAGAGACCCAGTACTTC. Translated: CASSTTETSKETQYF.

The chain links TRBV20-1 to TRBJ1-2; TRBD1 is a possible D gene (5 bases). The V gene's germline CDR1 is DFQATT and CDR2 SNEGSKA (reference sequence). V lost 1 base and J 3 bases, leaving 12 bases between the germline ends. The CDR3 has 14 residues. In nucleotides, the CDR3 is TGCAGTGCTAGAGGCCAAACAGGTTACTATGGCTACACCTTC. The encoded protein is CSARGQTGYYGYTF.

This chain connects TRBV12-3 or TRBV12-4 to TRBJ2-7, with D possibly being TRBD1 (6 bases). Trimming left V 7 bases short and J 0 bases short, with 19 bases between. The CDR3 consists of 16 residues. The CDR3 sequence is CASTRGYGGGSYEQYF. The DNA of the CDR3 is TGTGCCAGCACCCGCGGGTATGGGGGCGGCTCCTACGAGCAGTACTTC.

This clonotype was counted many times. The gene calls are TRBV6-1 and TRBJ2-3, with TRBD2 matching 13 bases. V lost 4 bases and J lost 4; bases outside the gene matches: 2. The CDR3 spans 15 residues. In germline, CDR1 is MNHNS, CDR2 SASEGT. The CDR3 region has the DNA TGTGCCAGCAGTGGAGGGACTAGCGGGGCAGATACGCAGTATTTT. Translating gives CASSGGTSGADTQYF.

The chain links TRBV3-1 to TRBJ1-4, with unresolved D. CDR1 LGHDT and CDR2 YNNKEL come from the germline V gene (reference sequence). Deletions cut 2 bases from V and 8 bases from J, with 12 bases between. This CDR3 spans 14 amino acids. CDR3 region: CASSQWGSGEKLFF. DNA for the CDR3: TGTGCCAGCAGCCAATGGGGATCTGGGGAAAAACTGTTTTTT.

This clonotype was seen only a few times. The V call is TRBV7-9, the J call TRBJ2-1; 9 nucleotides match TRBD2. There are 14 residues in the CDR3. The germline V gene encodes CDR1 SEHNR and CDR2 FQNEAQ (reference sequence). J lost 5 bases, V lost 3 bases, and 2 bases had no gene match. CDR3 coding DNA: TGTGCCAGCAGCTTTAGCGGGGGTGACAATGAGCAGTTCTTC. Its translation: CASSFSGGDNEQFF.

In its sample, this clonotype was seen many times. The chain is built from TRBV18 and TRBJ2-4; the D gene is possibly TRBD2 (6 bases). Deletions cut 0 bases from V and 15 bases from J, with 12 bases between. The CDR3 sequence is 12 residues long. The germline gives CDR1 KGHSH, CDR2 LQKENI. CDR3 nucleotide sequence: TGTGCCAGCTCACCACCGGCGGGGTTTGTGTACTTC. Protein product: CASSPPAGFVYF.

This clonotype was detected only a few times. The J gene is TRBJ2-1, the V gene TRBV5-1, with TRBD2 identical over 9 bases. V shed 7 bases, J shed 8 bases, and the junction held 10 bases outside the gene matches. CDR3 length: 14 amino acids. CDR1 and CDR2 (germline): SGHRS, YFSETQ. CDR3 protein: CASRDQRGVDEQFF. DNA of the CDR3: TGCGCCAGCCGAGATCAGCGGGGGGTTGATGAGCAGTTCTTC.

The rearrangement links TRBV6-1 to TRBJ2-7, with TRBD2 matching over 7 bases. Germline-derived CDR1 and CDR2 are MNHNS and SASEGT. V lost 2 bases to trimming and J lost 3 bases; unmatched junction nucleotides: 4. The CDR3 has 14 amino acids. The CDR3 reads CASSEMREYYEQYF. CDR3 DNA: TGTGCCAGCAGTGAAATGCGGGAGTACTACGAGCAGTACTTC.

This clonotype came up many times. V usage is TRBV19 and J usage is TRBJ1-1; no definite D call. Trimming took 8 bases from V and 5 from J, leaving 18 bases between them. The CDR3 has 14 residues. Germline V gene data show CDR1 as LNHDA and CDR2 as SQIVND (reference sequence). CDR3 in amino acids: CASASGNEGTEAFF. The DNA of the CDR3 is TGTGCCAGTGCCTCTGGGAACGAAGGGACTGAAGCTTTCTTT. Full variable domain (rest looked up from reference TRBV19 and TRBJ1-1): DGGITQSPKYLFRKEGQNVTLSCEQNLNHDAMYWYRQDPGQGLRLIYYSQIVNDFQKGDIAEGYSVSREKKESFPLTVTSAQKNPTAFYLCASASGNEGTEAFFGQGTRLTVV.

The CDR3 here is CASGKAGPSYNEQFF. CDR3 bases: TGTGCCAGCGGGAAGGCAGGGCCATCCTACAATGAGCAGTTCTTC. This sequence joins TRBV12-3 or TRBV12-4 and TRBJ2-1, with a tentative D call TRBD1 (5 bases). V was clipped by 8 bases and J by 1 base, with 15 bases between them. The CDR3 totals 15 residues.

This clonotype was counted ten times or more. This chain's CDR3 is CASSAYTISYNEQFF. The CDR3 DNA follows: TGCGCCAGCAGCGCTTACACCATCTCCTACAATGAGCAGTTCTTC. V and J are TRBV5-1 and TRBJ2-1; no firm D call. The germline V gene encodes CDR1 SGHRS and CDR2 YFSETQ. CDR3 length: 15 residues. The ends were cut back, 4 bases at V and 0 bases at J, with 11 bases in the middle.

A few counts support this clonotype. The rearrangement joins TRBV7-3 to TRBJ1-1; D is perhaps TRBD1 (6 bases). V was pared by 2 bases and J by 4 bases, with 17 bases between. Germline V gives CDR1 SGHTA, CDR2 FQGTGA. The CDR3 length is 16 residues. The CDR3 nucleotides read TGTGCCAGCAGCTTATCCCGGGGGCCGGTTACCACTGAAGCTTTCTTT. Translated: CASSLSRGPVTTEAFF.

In its sample, this clonotype was seen a few times. The V call is TRBV5-1, the J call TRBJ2-6; unclear D gene. Trimming left V 2 bases short and J 1 base short, with 10 bases between. From germline, CDR1 is SGHRS and CDR2 YFSETQ. There are 16 residues in the CDR3. The DNA of the CDR3 is TGCGCCAGCAGCTTTATCAATATGTCTGGGGCCAACGTCCTGACTTTC. Translated: CASSFINMSGANVLTF.

The chain recombines TRBV12-3 or TRBV12-4 with TRBJ2-6, with D perhaps TRBD1 or TRBD2 (5 bases each). V gave up 4 bases and J gave up 0 bases, with 13 bases separating them. CDR3 length equals 17 residues. CDR3 coding DNA: TGTGCCAGCAGTTCTAGAGGGGCCTTCTCTGGGGCCAACGTCCTGACTTTC. It yields the protein CASSSRGAFSGANVLTF.

This clonotype was observed many times. The rearrangement joins TRBV2 to TRBJ1-5, with D hard to call. The CDR3 consists of 16 residues. Trimming removed 1 base at V and 2 bases at J, with 12 bases between. CDR1 is SNHLY, CDR2 FYNNEI, per germline. CDR3 nucleotides: TGTGCCAGCAGTGAAGGGGGAGGGCTGGGCAATCAGCCCCAGCATTTT. Translation: CASSEGGGLGNQPQHF.

V and J are TRBV20-1 and TRBJ2-2, with D hard to call. With 3 bases removed from V and 1 base from J, the gap between germline ends came to 6 bases. Looked up from germline, CDR1 is DFQATT and CDR2 is SNEGSKA (reference sequence). The CDR3 extends over 13 amino acids. CDR3 residues: CSASGQNTGELFF. The CDR3 DNA sequence: TGCAGTGCTAGTGGTCAGAACACCGGGGAGCTGTTTTTT.

In this sample, this clonotype turned up a few times. The rearrangement links TRBV6-4 to TRBJ1-6; TRBD1 matches at 7 bases. Germline CDR1 and CDR2: MRHNA and SNTAGT. CDR3 size: 14 residues. V gave up 5 bases and J gave up 3 bases; unmatched junction bases: 1. The CDR3 sequence: CASSYRGYNSPLHF. The CDR3 nucleotides are TGTGCCAGCAGTTACAGGGGCTATAATTCACCCCTCCACTTT.

This clonotype was counted many times. The chain joins TRBV18 to TRBJ2-5; D gene ambiguous. The germline gives CDR1 KGHSH, CDR2 LQKENI. The CDR3 runs 14 residues. Trimming pared 2 bases from V and 1 base from J, leaving 8 bases between. In nucleotides, the CDR3 is TGTGCCAGCTCACCAGAGGCAGCCCAAGAGACCCAGTACTTC. Protein sequence: CASSPEAAQETQYF.